This passage covers 13 T cell receptor beta chains from one sample sequenced in a study of Ad26.COV2.S vaccination and SARS-CoV-2 variants. This table comes from immunoSEQ multiplex PCR, and its TCRdb copy is limited to in-frame clones, with some not included. The table has around 400,000 clones, 89% seen once. Noted treatment: around 19 received Ad26.COV2.S at low or high dose, single or two shots; a few received placebo; per-sample allocation not given. The samples date from day 63 after the first vaccine or placebo injection. The specimen comprised peripheral blood, sampled in a trial of Ad26.COV2.S vaccine versus placebo. These receptors were taken from a person aged 18-60 years who received the Ad26.COV2.S COVID-19 vaccine or a placebo.

This clone has just one count. V and J are TRBV7-2 and TRBJ2-1, with D possibly called TRBD1 or TRBD2 (5 bases each). Germline V gives CDR1 SGHTA, CDR2 FQGNSA. Between the trimmed V and J ends, which lost 1 base and 5 bases, there was a span of 9 bases. CDR3 length: 14 amino acids. Here the CDR3 reads CASSLVRDDNEQFF. CDR3 coding DNA: TGTGCCAGCAGCTTAGTCCGGGACGACAATGAGCAGTTCTTC.

The J gene is TRBJ2-1, the V gene TRBV9; no definite D call. V gave up 4 bases and J gave up 0 bases, with 11 bases separating them. The CDR3 runs 15 residues. Germline loops: CDR1 SGDLS, CDR2 YYNGEE. CDR3 region: CASSPLPYSYNEQFF. The CDR3 bases are TGTGCCAGCAGCCCCCTCCCGTACTCCTACAATGAGCAGTTCTTC.

This chain connects TRBV6-5 to TRBJ1-2; D is unclear. V gave up 6 bases and J gave up 6 bases, with 14 bases separating them. CDR1 MNHEY and CDR2 SVGAGI come from the germline V gene. The CDR3 runs to 13 residues. CDR3 in amino acids: CASRGGISDGYTF. In DNA form, the CDR3 reads TGTGCCAGCAGAGGCGGGATTTCGGATGGCTACACCTTC.

V is TRBV11-2 and J is TRBJ1-3; D unclear. V lost 1 base to trimming and J lost 0 bases, with 10 bases between them. The germline V gene has CDR1 SGHAT and CDR2 FQNNGV. The CDR3 sequence is 16 residues long. CDR3 protein: CASSLAVRSSGNTIYF. The DNA for the CDR3 is TGTGCCAGCAGCTTAGCAGTGCGATCCTCTGGAAACACCATATATTTT.

The J gene is TRBJ2-2, the V gene TRBV19; TRBD2 agrees at 9 bases. CDR1 is LNHDA and CDR2 is SQIVND in the germline V gene (reference sequence). J gave up 7 bases and V 6 bases, and 12 bases lay outside the gene matches. This CDR3 spans 16 amino acids. CDR3 protein: CASRATSGGVSGELFF. CDR3 in DNA: TGTGCCAGTAGAGCGACTAGCGGCGGGGTGAGCGGGGAGCTGTTTTTT.

This clone was observed once. The chain is built from TRBV5-1 and TRBJ2-7, with 8 bases lining up with TRBD1. V trimming: 2 bases; J trimming: 4 bases; junction bases outside the gene matches: 5. Per the germline V gene, CDR1 is SGHRS and CDR2 is YFSETQ. This CDR3 spans 14 amino acids. The DNA of the CDR3 is TGCGCCAGCAGCTTCACTCAGGGGGCGTACGAGCAGTACTTC. Its protein is CASSFTQGAYEQYF.

The chain has TRBV10-2 and TRBJ2-7, with 10 bases that match TRBD2. Trimming took 0 bases from V and 6 from J; bases not matched to a gene: 8. The V gene's germline CDR1 is WSHSY and CDR2 SAAADI. This CDR3 region has 16 residues. CDR3 loop: CASSESWLAGAGEQYF. CDR3 nucleotides: TGCGCCAGCAGTGAGTCTTGGCTAGCGGGAGCAGGCGAGCAGTACTTC.

This clone was picked up one time. This chain links TRBV19 with TRBJ1-2, with a tentative D call TRBD1 (6 bases). Germline CDR1 and CDR2: LNHDA and SQIVND (reference sequence). This CDR3 comprises 15 residues. V was cut by 9 bases and J by 6 bases, with 23 bases left in between. CDR3 bases: TGTGCCAGCCATTTGGGTCGGGGGGCGAGAGATGGCTACACCTTC. The encoded protein is CASHLGRGARDGYTF. Together with reference TRBV19 and TRBJ1-2, the CDR3 gives the full variable domain: DGGITQSPKYLFRKEGQNVTLSCEQNLNHDAMYWYRQDPGQGLRLIYYSQIVNDFQKGDIAEGYSVSREKKESFPLTVTSAQKNPTAFYLCASHLGRGARDGYTFGSGTRLTVV.

The genes are TRBV7-8 and TRBJ1-4, with 10 bases fitting TRBD1. This CDR3 is 15 amino acids long. J was trimmed by 8 bases and V by 5 bases; bases with no gene match: 8. Looked up from germline, CDR1 is SGHVS and CDR2 is FQNEAQ. The CDR3 reads CASSARDRGREKLFF. CDR3 bases: TGTGCCAGCAGCGCCCGGGACAGGGGCAGGGAAAAACTGTTTTTT.

This clone turned up a few times. V is TRBV19 and J is TRBJ2-7; 9 bases are shared with TRBD1. With 8 bases clipped from V and 3 bases from J, the junction kept 8 bases outside the gene matches. The CDR3 is 14 residues long. The germline CDR1 and CDR2 sequences are LNHDA and SQIVND (reference sequence). CDR3 residues: CASSAGTGLYEQYF. CDR3 coding DNA: TGTGCCAGTTCAGCCGGGACAGGGCTCTACGAGCAGTACTTC. Full variable domain (rest looked up from reference TRBV19 and TRBJ2-7): DGGITQSPKYLFRKEGQNVTLSCEQNLNHDAMYWYRQDPGQGLRLIYYSQIVNDFQKGDIAEGYSVSREKKESFPLTVTSAQKNPTAFYLCASSAGTGLYEQYFGPGTRLTVT.

The chain couples TRBV4-1 to TRBJ1-2; D uncertain. The CDR3 consists of 16 residues. Trimming shortened V by 1 base and J by 2 bases, and 14 bases separated the two germline ends. The germline V gene encodes CDR1 MGHRA and CDR2 YSYEKL. This chain's CDR3 is CASSQGGGNPNYGYTF. CDR3 nucleotide sequence: TGCGCCAGCAGCCAAGGAGGCGGCAATCCGAACTATGGCTACACCTTC.

The chain links TRBV18 to TRBJ2-3; D gene unclear. From germline, CDR1 is KGHSH and CDR2 LQKENI. V lost 2 bases and J lost 0, with 6 bases in between. This CDR3 region has 14 residues. The CDR3 loop reads CASSPVFSTDTQYF. CDR3 coding DNA: TGTGCCAGCTCACCAGTGTTTAGCACAGATACGCAGTATTTT.

The chain is built from TRBV11-2 and TRBJ2-5; TRBD2 matches 14 bases. Germline-derived CDR1 and CDR2 are SGHAT and FQNNGV. V dropped 5 bases and J dropped 4; count of bases not matched to a gene: 12. The CDR3 length is 18 residues. The CDR3 coding sequence is TGTGCCAGCAGCCCAAAGATCTCGGGACTAGCGGGAGTAGAGACCCAGTACTTC. This codes for CASSPKISGLAGVETQYF.